Included here is one T cell receptor (beta chain) sequence, with context. Some clones are missing from TCRdb's copy, which holds only in-frame ones; the method was immunoSEQ multiplex PCR. Of more than 550,000 clones in the sample, around 87% were seen once. The source of the sample is a study of shared T cell receptors in the human thymus. V was cut by 0 bases and J by 2 bases, with 14 bases left in between. The germline CDR1 and CDR2 sequences are LNHNV and YYDKDF (reference sequence). The CDR3 is made up of 17 amino acids. These data also formed part of another study, on human thymus T cells.

This sequence originates from a boy under two years old with a congenital heart defect. The chain recombines TRBV15 with TRBJ1-5, with no clear D. The sequenced sample consisted of thymocytes. CDR3 protein: CATSRDLKRVGNQPQHF. The CDR3 DNA reads as TGTGCCACCAGCAGAGATCTAAAGAGGGTTGGCAATCAGCCCCAGCATTTT.